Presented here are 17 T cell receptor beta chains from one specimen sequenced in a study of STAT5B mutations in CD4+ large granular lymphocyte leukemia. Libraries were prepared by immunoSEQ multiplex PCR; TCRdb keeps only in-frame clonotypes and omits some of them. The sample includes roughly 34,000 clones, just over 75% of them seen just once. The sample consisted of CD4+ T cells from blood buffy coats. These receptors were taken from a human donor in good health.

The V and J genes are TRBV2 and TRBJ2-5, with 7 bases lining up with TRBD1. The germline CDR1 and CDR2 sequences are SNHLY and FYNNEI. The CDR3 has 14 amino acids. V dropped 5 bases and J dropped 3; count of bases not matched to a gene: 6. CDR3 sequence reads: CASSPTDREETQYF. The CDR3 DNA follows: TGTGCCAGCAGTCCCACCGACAGGGAAGAGACCCAGTACTTC.

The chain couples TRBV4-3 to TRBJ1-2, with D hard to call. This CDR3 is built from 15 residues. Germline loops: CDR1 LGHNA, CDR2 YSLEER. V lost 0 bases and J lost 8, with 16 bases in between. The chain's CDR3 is CASSQDEVRAAGYTF. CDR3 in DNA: TGCGCCAGCAGCCAAGATGAGGTCAGAGCAGCGGGCTACACCTTC.

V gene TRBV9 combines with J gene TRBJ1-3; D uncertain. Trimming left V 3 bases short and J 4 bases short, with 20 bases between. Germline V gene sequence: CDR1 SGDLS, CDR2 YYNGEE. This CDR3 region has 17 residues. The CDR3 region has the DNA TGTGCCAGCAGCGGGCACCCCTCCCCTTCGGGGGGAAACACCATATATTTT. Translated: CASSGHPSPSGGNTIYF.

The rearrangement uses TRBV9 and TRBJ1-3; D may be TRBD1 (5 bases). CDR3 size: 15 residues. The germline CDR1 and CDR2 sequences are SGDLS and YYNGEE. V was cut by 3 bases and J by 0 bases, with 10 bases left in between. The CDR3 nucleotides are TGTGCCAGCAGCGCACGCGGACACTCTGGAAACACCATATATTTT. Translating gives CASSARGHSGNTIYF.

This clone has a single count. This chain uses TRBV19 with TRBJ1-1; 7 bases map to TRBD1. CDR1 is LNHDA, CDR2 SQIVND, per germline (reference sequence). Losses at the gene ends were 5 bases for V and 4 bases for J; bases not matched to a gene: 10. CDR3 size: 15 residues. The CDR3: CASSQFRGIGTEAFF. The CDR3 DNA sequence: TGTGCCAGTAGTCAATTCAGGGGGATCGGCACTGAAGCTTTCTTT.

The CDR3 sequence: CASGLADTQYF. CDR3 bases: TGTGCCAGCGGTTTAGCAGATACGCAGTATTTT. The rearrangement links TRBV6-6 to TRBJ2-3; D gene ambiguous. This CDR3 is built from 11 residues. Trimming took 8 bases from V and 4 from J, leaving 7 bases between them. Germline values: CDR1 MNHNY, CDR2 SVGAGI (reference sequence).

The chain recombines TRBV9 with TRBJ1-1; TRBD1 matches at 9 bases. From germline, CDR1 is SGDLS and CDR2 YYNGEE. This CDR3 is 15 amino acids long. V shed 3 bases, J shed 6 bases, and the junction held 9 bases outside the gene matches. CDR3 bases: TGTGCCAGCAGCGCAACCGGGACAGGGTTCGCTGAAGCTTTCTTT. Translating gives CASSATGTGFAEAFF.

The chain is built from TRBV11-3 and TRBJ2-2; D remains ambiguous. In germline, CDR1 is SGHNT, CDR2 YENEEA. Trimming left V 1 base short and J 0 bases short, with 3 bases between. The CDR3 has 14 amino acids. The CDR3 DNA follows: TGTGCCAGCAGCTTAGCTCCGAACACCGGGGAGCTGTTTTTT. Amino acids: CASSLAPNTGELFF.

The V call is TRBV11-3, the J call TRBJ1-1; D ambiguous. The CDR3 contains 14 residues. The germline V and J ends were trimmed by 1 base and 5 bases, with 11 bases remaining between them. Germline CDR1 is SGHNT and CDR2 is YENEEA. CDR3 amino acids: CASSLGVGRTEAFF. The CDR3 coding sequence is TGTGCCAGCAGCTTAGGTGTCGGGCGAACTGAAGCTTTCTTT.

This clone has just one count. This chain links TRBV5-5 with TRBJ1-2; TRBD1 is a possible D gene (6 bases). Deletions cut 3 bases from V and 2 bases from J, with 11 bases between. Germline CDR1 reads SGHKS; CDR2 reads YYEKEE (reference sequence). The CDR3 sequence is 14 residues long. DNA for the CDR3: TGTGCCAGCAGCTCAACAGGGTCCAACTATGGCTACACCTTC. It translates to CASSSTGSNYGYTF.

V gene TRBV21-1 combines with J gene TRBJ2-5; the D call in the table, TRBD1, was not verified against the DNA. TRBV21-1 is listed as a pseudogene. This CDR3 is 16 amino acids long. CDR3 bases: TGTGCCAGCAGCAAAGGTGGGGGCGGAAGATGGGAGACCCAGTACTTC. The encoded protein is CASSKGGGGRWETQYF.

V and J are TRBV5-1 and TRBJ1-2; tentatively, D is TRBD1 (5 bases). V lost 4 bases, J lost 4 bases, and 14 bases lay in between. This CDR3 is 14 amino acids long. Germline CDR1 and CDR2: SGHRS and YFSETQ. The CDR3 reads CASSPGGEAYGYTF. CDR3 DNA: TGCGCCAGCAGCCCCGGGGGTGAGGCCTATGGCTACACCTTC.

The CDR3 DNA reads TGCGCCAGCACCACCGTCGGCGGAACAACTAATGAAAAACTGTTTTTT. Encoded protein: CASTTVGGTTNEKLFF. The chain employs TRBV5-1 and TRBJ1-4, with unresolved D. The CDR3 is made up of 16 amino acids. V lost 6 bases and J lost 0, with 15 bases in between. The germline V gene has CDR1 SGHRS and CDR2 YFSETQ.

The CDR3 DNA reads as TGCGCCAGCAGTGATGGGACAGGGACTCCCACAGATACGCAGTATTTT. Translating gives CASSDGTGTPTDTQYF. The chain has TRBV10-1 and TRBJ2-3, with 9 nucleotides matching TRBD1. Germline V gene sequence: CDR1 WNHNN, CDR2 SYGVQD (reference sequence). The CDR3 has 16 amino acids. V dropped 3 bases and J dropped 2; count of bases not matched to a gene: 6.

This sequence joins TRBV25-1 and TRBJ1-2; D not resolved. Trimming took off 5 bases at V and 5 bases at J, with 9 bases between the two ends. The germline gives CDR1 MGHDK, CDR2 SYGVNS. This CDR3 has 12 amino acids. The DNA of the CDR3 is TGTGCCAGCAGTTTAGACATTTATGGCTACACCTTC. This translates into CASSLDIYGYTF.

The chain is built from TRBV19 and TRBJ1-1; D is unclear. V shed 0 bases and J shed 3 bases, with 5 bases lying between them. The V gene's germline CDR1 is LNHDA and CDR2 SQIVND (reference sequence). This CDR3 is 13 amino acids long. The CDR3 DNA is TGTGCCAGTAGTATAGAGGGCTACACTGAAGCTTTCTTT. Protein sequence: CASSIEGYTEAFF.

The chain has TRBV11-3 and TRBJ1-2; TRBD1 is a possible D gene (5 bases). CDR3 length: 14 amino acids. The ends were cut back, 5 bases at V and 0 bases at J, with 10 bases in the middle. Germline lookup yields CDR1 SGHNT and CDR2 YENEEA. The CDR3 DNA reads TGTGCCAGCAGCGGGCCAGGGACTAACTATGGCTACACCTTC. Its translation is CASSGPGTNYGYTF. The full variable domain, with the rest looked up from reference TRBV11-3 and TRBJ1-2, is EAGVVQSPRYKIIEKKQPVAFWCNPISGHNTLYWYLQNLGQGPELLIRYENEEAVDDSQLPKDRFSAERLKGVDSTLKIQPAELGDSAVYLCASSGPGTNYGYTFGSGTRLTVV.